This T cell receptor beta chain was found in a study of shared clonotypes between healthy human individuals. Turning to the study itself: Researchers assigned three CD4 naive, three CD4 memory, two CD8 naive and one CD8 memory plate to each donor.

The V gene's germline CDR1 is KGHSH and CDR2 LQKENI. V was pared by 3 bases and J by 2 bases, with 14 bases between. The CDR3 covers 15 residues. This clone has a single count. Its specificity is not known. Naivety among CD8 cells was defined by CD45RO negativity and positive CCR7 selection, thereby excluding terminally differentiated effector memory CD45RA+ cells. Donation came from healthy HIV-negative adults that had no recent acute infections or vaccinations. Study-level points and caveats: In the sorted subsets, rarefaction showed sequencing was incomplete despite large depth.

Using immunoSEQ multiplex PCR, the repertoire was profiled, and TCRdb retains in-frame clones only, with some absent. The repertoire holds millions of clones, with roughly 94% as singletons. The chain is built from TRBV18 and TRBJ2-7, with D perhaps TRBD1 (6 bases). Sequencing input: naive CD8+ T cells sorted from blood. This receptor was taken from a man aged 18 to 29 in good health. The DNA for the CDR3 is TGTGCCAGCTCACCTTTATTACAGGGAACCTACGAGCAGTACTTC. It yields the protein CASSPLLQGTYEQYF.